Listed below are T cell receptor beta chains from one sample, sequenced in a study of long-term antiretroviral therapy in people with HIV. Profiled with immunoSEQ multiplex PCR; TCRdb holds only in-frame clones, not every one. In the table there are about 24,000 clones, roughly 88% of which are singletons. This sample comprised unsorted PBMCs, obtained approximately 4.5 years after starting antiretroviral therapy. The receptor source for this set is a man in his thirties or forties with HIV. CDR3s include the opening cysteine and the closing phenylalanine or tryptophan. A D gene is named only where the DNA matches it firmly. Some rows have no size entry. The others give once, few or many, or a class for an expanded clone.

d_call: .
clone_size: .
j_call: TRBJ2-3
v_call: TRBV4-2
cdr3_aa: CASSQAGKTGYTDTQYF
cdr3_nt: TGTGCCAGCAGCCAAGCGGGGAAGACAGGATACACAGATACGCAGTATTTT

d_call: TRBD2
clone_size: .
j_call: TRBJ2-1
v_call: TRBV19
cdr3_aa: CASSIEPPLAGGYNEQFF
cdr3_nt: TGTGCCAGTAGTATAGAGCCCCCACTAGCGGGAGGGTACAATGAGCAGTTCTTC

d_call: .
clone_size: .
j_call: TRBJ2-3
v_call: TRBV18
cdr3_aa: CASSPTRGTDTQYF
cdr3_nt: TGTGCCAGCTCACCTACCCGCGGCACAGATACGCAGTATTTT

d_call: .
clone_size: .
j_call: TRBJ2-7
v_call: TRBV2
cdr3_aa: CASTNGLRIEQYF
cdr3_nt: TGTGCCAGCACTAACGGGCTACGTATCGAGCAGTACTTC

d_call: TRBD1
clone_size: .
j_call: TRBJ2-1
v_call: TRBV6-6
cdr3_aa: CASSRDSVGNEQFF
cdr3_nt: TGTGCCAGCAGTAGGGACAGCGTCGGCAATGAGCAGTTCTTC

d_call: TRBD1
clone_size: .
j_call: TRBJ2-7
v_call: TRBV6-1
cdr3_aa: CASKIDRGYEQYF
cdr3_nt: TGTGCCAGCAAGATAGACAGGGGTTACGAGCAGTACTTC

d_call: TRBD1
clone_size: .
j_call: TRBJ2-5
v_call: TRBV7-9
cdr3_aa: CASSLGGLETQYF
cdr3_nt: TGTGCCAGCAGTTTAGGGGGCTTGGAGACCCAGTACTTC

d_call: .
clone_size: .
j_call: TRBJ2-1
v_call: TRBV14
cdr3_aa: CASRRFSNEQFF
cdr3_nt: TGTGCCAGCCGTCGATTCTCCAATGAGCAGTTCTTC

d_call: .
clone_size: large
j_call: TRBJ2-7
v_call: TRBV5-1
cdr3_aa: CASSRDGPYEQYF
cdr3_nt: TGCGCCAGCAGTCGGGACGGTCCCTACGAGCAGTACTTC

d_call: .
clone_size: .
j_call: TRBJ1-2
v_call: TRBV2
cdr3_aa: CASGRDYYGYTF
cdr3_nt: TGTGCCAGTGGACGGGATTACTATGGCTACACCTTC

d_call: .
clone_size: .
j_call: TRBJ2-7
v_call: TRBV6-1
cdr3_aa: CASVTSYEQYF
cdr3_nt: TGTGCCAGCGTAACCTCCTACGAGCAGTACTTC

d_call: .
clone_size: .
j_call: TRBJ2-7
v_call: TRBV30
cdr3_aa: CAWSVGHEQYF
cdr3_nt: TGTGCCTGGAGTGTGGGGCACGAGCAGTACTTC

d_call: .
clone_size: .
j_call: TRBJ2-5
v_call: TRBV10-3
cdr3_aa: CAISERPQETQYF
cdr3_nt: TGTGCCATCAGTGAGCGTCCGCAAGAGACCCAGTACTTC

d_call: .
clone_size: .
j_call: TRBJ2-7
v_call: TRBV7-9
cdr3_aa: CASSLAPPNEQYF
cdr3_nt: TGTGCCAGCAGCTTGGCCCCGCCAAACGAGCAGTACTTC

d_call: .
clone_size: once
j_call: TRBJ1-3
v_call: TRBV30
cdr3_aa: CAWRAGLSGNTIYF
cdr3_nt: TGTGCCTGGAGGGCGGGCCTCTCTGGAAACACCATATATTTT

d_call: .
clone_size: .
j_call: TRBJ2-7
v_call: TRBV6-5
cdr3_aa: CASSRRDRAPEQYF
cdr3_nt: TGTGCCAGCAGCCGACGCGACAGAGCCCCCGAGCAGTACTTC

d_call: .
clone_size: .
j_call: TRBJ1-3
v_call: TRBV18
cdr3_aa: CASSTGPTGNTIYF
cdr3_nt: TGTGCCAGCTCAACAGGACCTACTGGAAACACCATATATTTT

d_call: TRBD2
clone_size: .
j_call: TRBJ2-3
v_call: TRBV5-6
cdr3_aa: CASSPTSGSLIAPWDTQYF
cdr3_nt: TGTGCCAGCAGCCCGACTAGCGGATCACTCATAGCACCCTGGGATACGCAGTATTTT

d_call: .
clone_size: once
j_call: TRBJ2-7
v_call: TRBV7-3
cdr3_aa: CASSSSLGHEQYF
cdr3_nt: TGTGCCAGCAGCTCCTCGTTGGGCCACGAGCAGTACTTC

d_call: .
clone_size: .
j_call: TRBJ1-5
v_call: TRBV7-2
cdr3_aa: CASSLDNGASPQHF
cdr3_nt: TGTGCCAGCAGCTTAGATAACGGGGCATCGCCCCAGCATTTT

d_call: TRBD2
clone_size: .
j_call: TRBJ2-7
v_call: TRBV5-1
cdr3_aa: CASSFFSSGGYEQYF
cdr3_nt: TGCGCCAGCAGCTTTTTCTCTAGCGGTGGATACGAGCAGTACTTC

d_call: .
clone_size: large
j_call: TRBJ1-1
v_call: TRBV18
cdr3_aa: CASSLDSSEAFF
cdr3_nt: TGTGCCAGCTCACTGGACAGCTCTGAAGCTTTCTTT

d_call: .
clone_size: medium-sized
j_call: TRBJ2-3
v_call: TRBV6-1
cdr3_aa: CASSNPGGERDTQYF
cdr3_nt: TGTGCCAGCAGCAATCCCGGGGGCGAGAGGGATACGCAGTATTTT